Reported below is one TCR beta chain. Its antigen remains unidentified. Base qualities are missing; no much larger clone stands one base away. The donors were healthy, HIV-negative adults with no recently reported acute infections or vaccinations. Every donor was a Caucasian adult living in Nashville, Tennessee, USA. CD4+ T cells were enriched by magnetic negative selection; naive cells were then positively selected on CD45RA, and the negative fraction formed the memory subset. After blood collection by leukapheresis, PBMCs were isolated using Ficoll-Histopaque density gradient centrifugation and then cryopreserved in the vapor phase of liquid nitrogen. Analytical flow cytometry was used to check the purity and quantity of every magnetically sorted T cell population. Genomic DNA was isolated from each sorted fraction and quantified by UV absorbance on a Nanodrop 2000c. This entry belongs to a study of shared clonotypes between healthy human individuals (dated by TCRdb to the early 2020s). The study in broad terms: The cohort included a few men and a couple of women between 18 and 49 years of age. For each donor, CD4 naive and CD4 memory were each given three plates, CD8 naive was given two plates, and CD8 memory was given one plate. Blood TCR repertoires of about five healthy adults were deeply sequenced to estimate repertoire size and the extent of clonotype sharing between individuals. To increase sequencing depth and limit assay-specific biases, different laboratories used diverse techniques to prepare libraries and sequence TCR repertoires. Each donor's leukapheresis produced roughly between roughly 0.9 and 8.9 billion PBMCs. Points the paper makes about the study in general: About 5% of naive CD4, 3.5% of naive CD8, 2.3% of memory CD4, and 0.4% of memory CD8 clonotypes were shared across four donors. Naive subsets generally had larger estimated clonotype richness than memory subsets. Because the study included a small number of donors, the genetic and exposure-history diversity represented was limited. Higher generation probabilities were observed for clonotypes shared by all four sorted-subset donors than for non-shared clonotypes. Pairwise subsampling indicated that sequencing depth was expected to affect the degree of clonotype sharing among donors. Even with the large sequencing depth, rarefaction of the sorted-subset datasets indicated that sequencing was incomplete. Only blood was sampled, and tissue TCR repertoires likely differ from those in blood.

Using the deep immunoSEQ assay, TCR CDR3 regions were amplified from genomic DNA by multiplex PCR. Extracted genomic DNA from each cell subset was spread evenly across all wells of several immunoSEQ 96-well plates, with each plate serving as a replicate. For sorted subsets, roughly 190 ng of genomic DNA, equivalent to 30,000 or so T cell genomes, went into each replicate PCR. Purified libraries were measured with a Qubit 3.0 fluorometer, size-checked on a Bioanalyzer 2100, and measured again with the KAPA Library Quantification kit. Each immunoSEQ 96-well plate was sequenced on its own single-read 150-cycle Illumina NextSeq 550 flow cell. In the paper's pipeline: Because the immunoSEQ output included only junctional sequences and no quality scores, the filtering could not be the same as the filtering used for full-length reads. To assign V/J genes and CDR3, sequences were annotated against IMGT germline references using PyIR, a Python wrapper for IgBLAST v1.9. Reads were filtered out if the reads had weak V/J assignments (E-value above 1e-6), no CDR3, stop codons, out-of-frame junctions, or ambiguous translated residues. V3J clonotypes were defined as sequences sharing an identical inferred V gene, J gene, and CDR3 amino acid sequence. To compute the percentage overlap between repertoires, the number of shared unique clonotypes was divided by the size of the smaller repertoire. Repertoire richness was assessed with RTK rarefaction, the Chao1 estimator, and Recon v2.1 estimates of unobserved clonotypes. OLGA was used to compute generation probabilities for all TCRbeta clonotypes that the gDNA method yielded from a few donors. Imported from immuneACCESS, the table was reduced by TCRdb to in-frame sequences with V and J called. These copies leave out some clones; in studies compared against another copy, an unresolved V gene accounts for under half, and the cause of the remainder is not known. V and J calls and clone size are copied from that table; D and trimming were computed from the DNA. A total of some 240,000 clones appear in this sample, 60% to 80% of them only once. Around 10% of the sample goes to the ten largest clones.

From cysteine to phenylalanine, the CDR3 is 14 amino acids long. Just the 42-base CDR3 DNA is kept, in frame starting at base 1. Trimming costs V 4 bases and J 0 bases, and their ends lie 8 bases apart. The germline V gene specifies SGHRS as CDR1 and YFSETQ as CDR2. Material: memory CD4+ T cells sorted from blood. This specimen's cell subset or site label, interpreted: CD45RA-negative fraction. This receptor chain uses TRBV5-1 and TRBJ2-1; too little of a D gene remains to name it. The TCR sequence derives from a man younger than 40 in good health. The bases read TGCGCCAGCAGCGTCTTCGGCTCCTACAATGAGCAGTTCTTC. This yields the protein CASSVFGSYNEQFF. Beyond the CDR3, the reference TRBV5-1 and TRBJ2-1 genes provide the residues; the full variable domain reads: KAGVTQTPRYLIKTRGQQVTLSCSPISGHRSVSWYQQTPGQGLQFLFEYFSETQRNKGNFPGRFSGRQFSNSRSEMNVSTLELGDSALYLCASSVFGSYNEQFFGPGTRLTVL.